Listed below are T cell receptor beta chains from one sample, sequenced in a study of T cell responses to AZD1222 COVID-19 vaccine. Method: immunoSEQ multiplex PCR; TCRdb's copy keeps in-frame clones and lacks some. The table has tens of thousands of clones, approximately 81% seen once. Sequenced here: peripheral blood, sampled on day 0 of AZD1222 vaccination. The receptor source for this set is an adult in good health. CDR3s include the opening cysteine and the closing phenylalanine or tryptophan. Fields, in order: D gene, V gene, clone size, J gene, CDR3 protein, CDR3 DNA. A D gene is named only where the DNA matches it firmly. Rows may omit the clone size; those that give it use once, few, many or a size class.

TRBD1	TRBV5-1	-	TRBJ1-1	CASSFRQGSPEAFF	TGCGCCAGCAGCTTTCGACAGGGGAGCCCTGAAGCTTTCTTT
-	TRBV6-5	-	TRBJ1-2	CASSYDRYNYGYTF	TGTGCCAGCAGTTACGACAGATATAACTATGGCTACACCTTC
TRBD1	TRBV18	-	TRBJ1-1	CASSPGQGGYTEAFF	TGTGCCAGCTCACCTGGACAGGGTGGGTACACTGAAGCTTTCTTT
TRBD1	TRBV7-9	-	TRBJ1-5	CASSDDRGGQPQHF	TGTGCCAGCAGCGACGACAGGGGAGGACAGCCCCAGCATTTT
TRBD2	TRBV7-2	-	TRBJ2-3	CASSLGGGGRDTQYF	TGTGCCAGCAGCTTAGGAGGCGGGGGGCGCGATACGCAGTATTTT
-	TRBV7-3	once	TRBJ2-3	CASSKQGALAGDTQYF	TGTGCCAGCAGCAAACAGGGGGCCTTAGCGGGGGACACGCAGTATTTT
TRBD1	TRBV6-5	-	TRBJ1-3	CASSYNGQGGYTIYF	TGTGCCAGCAGTTATAACGGACAGGGTGGCTACACCATATATTTT
-	TRBV10-3	few	TRBJ1-5	CAISGTNSNQPQHF	TGTGCCATCAGCGGGACAAATAGCAATCAGCCCCAGCATTTT
TRBD2	TRBV5-6	-	TRBJ2-7	CASSGRVAGAYEQYF	TGTGCCAGCAGCGGCCGCGTAGCGGGGGCCTACGAGCAGTACTTC
TRBD1	TRBV19	-	TRBJ1-2	CASTISPGQNYGYTF	TGTGCCAGTACCATATCTCCGGGACAGAACTATGGCTACACCTTC
TRBD1	TRBV3-1/TRBV3-2	-	TRBJ1-3	CASSHDDRDPGNTIYF	TGTGCCAGCAGCCACGACGACAGGGACCCTGGAAACACCATATATTTT
TRBD1	TRBV7-9	-	TRBJ1-6	CASSPRTGYSPLHF	TGTGCCAGCAGCCCCCGGACAGGCTATTCACCCCTCCACTTT
-	TRBV19	-	TRBJ2-5	CASSSTKWPGETQYF	TGTGCCAGTAGTAGTACCAAGTGGCCGGGGGAGACCCAGTACTTC
TRBD2	TRBV11-3	-	TRBJ2-3	CASSLGTSGGLFADTQYF	TGTGCCAGCAGCCTTGGGACTAGCGGGGGACTCTTCGCAGATACGCAGTATTTT
TRBD2	TRBV6-2/TRBV6-3	-	TRBJ2-1	CASSYSLGVGASGVPYNEQFF	TGTGCCAGCAGTTACTCCCTAGGCGTTGGTGCAAGCGGGGTCCCCTACAATGAGCAGTTCTTC
-	TRBV7-2	-	TRBJ2-5	CASSLSLGETQYF	TGTGCCAGCAGCTTATCATTGGGAGAGACCCAGTACTTC
TRBD1	TRBV7-2	-	TRBJ1-3	CASSPGQGGNTIYF	TGTGCCAGCAGCCCCGGACAGGGCGGCAACACCATATATTTT
-	TRBV30	-	TRBJ2-6	CAETLDPGANVLTF	TGTGCCGAAACACTGGACCCCGGGGCCAACGTCCTGACTTTC
-	TRBV19	-	TRBJ2-1	CASSPGTGRYNEQFF	TGTGCCAGTAGTCCGGGGACCGGGCGGTACAATGAGCAGTTCTTC
-	TRBV27	-	TRBJ2-5	CASSLRLGGETQYF	TGTGCCAGCAGCCTCCGATTAGGTGGAGAGACCCAGTACTTC
-	TRBV7-9	-	TRBJ1-5	CASSSHGGGWNQPQHF	TGTGCCAGCAGCTCCCACGGCGGGGGTTGGAATCAGCCCCAGCATTTT
TRBD1	TRBV7-9	once	TRBJ1-1	CASSLGQGAGNTEAFF	TGTGCCAGCAGCTTAGGTCAGGGGGCAGGTAACACTGAAGCTTTCTTT
-	TRBV14	-	TRBJ2-5	CASSQVFLPSGTQYF	TGTGCCAGCAGCCAAGTCTTCCTACCCTCGGGGACCCAGTACTTC
-	TRBV5-4	-	TRBJ2-7	CASSLSGSASYEQYF	TGCGCCAGCAGCTTGTCTGGGTCAGCGTCCTACGAGCAGTACTTC
-	TRBV4-2	once	TRBJ2-1	CASSQEAPRGGEQFF	TGTGCCAGCAGCCAAGAGGCGCCGAGGGGGGGTGAGCAGTTCTTC
TRBD1	TRBV18	once	TRBJ1-1	CASSPTTGGDTEAFF	TGTGCCAGCTCACCAACAACAGGGGGAGATACTGAAGCTTTCTTT
-	TRBV28	-	TRBJ2-7	CASSLDGTYEQYF	TGTGCCAGCAGCCTGGACGGTACCTACGAGCAGTACTTC
TRBD1	TRBV15	-	TRBJ2-7	CATSRHPGQSSYEQYF	TGTGCCACCAGCAGGCATCCGGGACAGTCCTCCTACGAGCAGTACTTC
TRBD2	TRBV10-3	-	TRBJ2-1	CAIRRSGGSSYNEQFF	TGTGCCATCAGGCGAAGCGGGGGCAGCTCCTACAATGAGCAGTTCTTC
-	TRBV27	-	TRBJ1-1	CASSTLLGVGTEAFF	TGTGCCAGCAGTACTTTACTGGGGGTTGGGACTGAAGCTTTCTTT
-	TRBV12-3/TRBV12-4	-	TRBJ1-1	CASSPGESTEAFF	TGTGCCAGCTCTCCAGGGGAGAGCACTGAAGCTTTCTTT
-	TRBV3-1/TRBV3-2	-	TRBJ2-5	CASSQRGTETQYF	TGTGCCAGCAGCCAACGGGGAACGGAGACCCAGTACTTC
TRBD1	TRBV7-2	-	TRBJ1-1	CASSPNRGRTEAFF	TGTGCCAGCAGCCCTAACAGGGGTAGGACTGAAGCTTTCTTT
-	TRBV7-7	-	TRBJ2-5	CASSLARGIGETQYF	TGTGCTAGCAGCTTAGCGCGCGGGATAGGGGAGACCCAGTACTTC
TRBD1	TRBV2	-	TRBJ1-1	CASRGDRDDTEAFF	TGTGCCAGCAGGGGGGACAGGGATGACACTGAAGCTTTCTTT
-	TRBV28	-	TRBJ2-1	CASSRAPGEQFF	TGTGCCAGCAGCCGGGCCCCAGGGGAGCAGTTCTTC
-	TRBV6-5	-	TRBJ2-5	CASSYSAQETQYF	TGTGCCAGCAGTTACTCCGCTCAAGAGACCCAGTACTTC
-	TRBV5-4	-	TRBJ2-7	CASSLSQPNYEQYF	TGTGCCAGCAGCTTGTCACAGCCTAACTACGAGCAGTACTTC
-	TRBV4-1	-	TRBJ1-5	CASSQGWGDQPQHF	TGCGCCAGCAGCCAAGGCTGGGGGGATCAGCCCCAGCATTTT
-	TRBV19	-	TRBJ1-4	CASSFMEGRGEEKLFF	TGTGCCAGTTCCTTCATGGAGGGCAGGGGAGAGGAAAAACTGTTTTTT
TRBD2	TRBV24-1	-	TRBJ2-1	CATSDSSGGAYGSEQFF	TGTGCCACCAGTGACTCTAGCGGGGGGGCCTATGGGAGTGAGCAGTTCTTC
-	TRBV3-1/TRBV3-2	-	TRBJ2-3	CASSQDQKQLTQYF	TGTGCCAGCAGCCAAGATCAAAAACAGCTCACGCAGTATTTT
-	TRBV6-5	-	TRBJ1-2	CASSRGAQAGHGYTF	TGTGCCAGCAGTCGAGGGGCGCAGGCTGGGCATGGCTACACCTTC
-	TRBV11-2	once	TRBJ1-6	CASSPRGGADNSPLHF	TGTGCCAGCAGCCCCCGGGGGGGGGCCGATAATTCACCCCTCCACTTT
-	TRBV7-9	-	TRBJ2-7	CASSLWARSYEQYF	TGTGCCAGCAGCTTATGGGCGAGGTCCTACGAGCAGTACTTC
-	TRBV6-1	-	TRBJ1-2	CASSEHLGNYGYTF	TGTGCCAGCAGTGAACATCTGGGCAACTATGGCTACACCTTC
TRBD1	TRBV9	-	TRBJ1-2	CASSVLGQGPIYGYTF	TGTGCCAGCAGCGTACTAGGACAGGGGCCTATCTATGGCTACACCTTC
-	TRBV30	-	TRBJ1-5	CAWSLGWGSNQPQHF	TGTGCCTGGAGTTTAGGGTGGGGGAGCAATCAGCCCCAGCATTTT
TRBD1	TRBV15	-	TRBJ1-1	CATSRGRTGIYTEAFF	TGTGCCACCAGCAGGGGCCGGACAGGGATCTACACTGAAGCTTTCTTT
TRBD1	TRBV9	-	TRBJ1-1	CASSVVGTAEAFF	TGTGCCAGCAGCGTAGTAGGGACAGCTGAAGCTTTCTTT
-	TRBV7-3	-	TRBJ2-2	CASSLNFHPNTGELFF	TGTGCCAGCAGCTTAAATTTCCACCCGAACACCGGGGAGCTGTTTTTT
TRBD1	TRBV18	-	TRBJ1-2	CASSPNDRGGYTF	TGTGCCAGCTCACCCAACGACAGGGGCGGCTACACCTTC
-	TRBV5-5	-	TRBJ1-1	CASRVGGPMNTEAFF	TGTGCCAGCAGGGTGGGGGGCCCTATGAACACTGAAGCTTTCTTT